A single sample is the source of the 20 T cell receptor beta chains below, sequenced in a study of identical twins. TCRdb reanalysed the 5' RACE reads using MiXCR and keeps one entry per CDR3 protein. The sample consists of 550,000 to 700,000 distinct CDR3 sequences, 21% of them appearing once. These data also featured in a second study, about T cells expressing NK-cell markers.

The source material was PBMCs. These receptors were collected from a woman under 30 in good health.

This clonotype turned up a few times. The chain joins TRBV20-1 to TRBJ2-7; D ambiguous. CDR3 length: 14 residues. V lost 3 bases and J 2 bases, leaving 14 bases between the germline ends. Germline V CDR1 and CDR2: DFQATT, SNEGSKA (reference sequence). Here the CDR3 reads CSASLGSGTYEQYF. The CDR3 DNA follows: TGCAGTGCTAGCCTGGGCTCAGGAACCTACGAGCAGTACTTC.

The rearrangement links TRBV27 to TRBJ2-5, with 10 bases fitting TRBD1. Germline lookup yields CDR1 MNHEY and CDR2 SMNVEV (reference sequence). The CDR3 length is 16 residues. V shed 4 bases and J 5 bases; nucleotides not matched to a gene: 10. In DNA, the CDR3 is TGTGCCAGCAGTTCCCAACAGACAGGGGGCGTTGAGACCCAGTACTTC. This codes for CASSSQQTGGVETQYF.

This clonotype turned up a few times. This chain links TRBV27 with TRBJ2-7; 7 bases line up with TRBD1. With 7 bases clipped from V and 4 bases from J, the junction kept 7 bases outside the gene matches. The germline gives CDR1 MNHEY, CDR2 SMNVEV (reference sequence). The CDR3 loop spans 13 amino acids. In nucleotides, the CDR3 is TGTGCCAGCAAGTCGCACAGGGGATACGAGCAGTACTTC. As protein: CASKSHRGYEQYF.

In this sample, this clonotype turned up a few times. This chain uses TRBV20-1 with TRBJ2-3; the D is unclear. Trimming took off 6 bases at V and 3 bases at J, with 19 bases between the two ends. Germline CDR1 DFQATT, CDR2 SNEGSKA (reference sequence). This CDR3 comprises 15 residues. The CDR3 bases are TGCAGTGCCACCTCCCGAGACATAAGAACAGATACGCAGTATTTT. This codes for CSATSRDIRTDTQYF.

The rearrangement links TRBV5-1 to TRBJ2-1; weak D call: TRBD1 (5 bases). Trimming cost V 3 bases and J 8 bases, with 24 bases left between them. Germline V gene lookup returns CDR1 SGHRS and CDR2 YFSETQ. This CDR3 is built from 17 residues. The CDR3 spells CASSSPPRVHLVDEQFF. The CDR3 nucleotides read TGCGCCAGCAGCTCTCCCCCCAGGGTGCACTTGGTCGATGAGCAGTTCTTC.

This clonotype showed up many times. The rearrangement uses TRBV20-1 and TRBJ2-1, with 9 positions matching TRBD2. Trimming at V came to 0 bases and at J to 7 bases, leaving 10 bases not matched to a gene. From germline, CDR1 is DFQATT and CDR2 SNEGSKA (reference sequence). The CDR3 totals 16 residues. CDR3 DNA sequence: TGCAGTGCTAGAGATCAAGCGGGACTAGCTACAAATGAGCAGTTCTTC. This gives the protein CSARDQAGLATNEQFF.

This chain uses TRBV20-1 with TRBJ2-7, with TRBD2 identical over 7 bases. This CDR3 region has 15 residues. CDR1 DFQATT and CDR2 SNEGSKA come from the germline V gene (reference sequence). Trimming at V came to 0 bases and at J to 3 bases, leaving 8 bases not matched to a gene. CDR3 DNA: TGCAGTGCTAGAGATCTAACGGGGGGAAACTACGAGCAGTACTTC. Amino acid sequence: CSARDLTGGNYEQYF.

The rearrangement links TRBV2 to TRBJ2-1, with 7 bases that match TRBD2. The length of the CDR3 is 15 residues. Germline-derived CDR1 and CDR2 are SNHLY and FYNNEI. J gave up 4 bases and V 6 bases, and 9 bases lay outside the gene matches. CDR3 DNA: TGTGCCAGCAGCCAGACTAGCAGCTGGTACAATGAGCAGTTCTTC. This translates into CASSQTSSWYNEQFF.

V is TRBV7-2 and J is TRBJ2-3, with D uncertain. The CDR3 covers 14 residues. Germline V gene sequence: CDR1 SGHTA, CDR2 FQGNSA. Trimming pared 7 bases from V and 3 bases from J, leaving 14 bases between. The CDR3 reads CASTLDPRTDTQYF. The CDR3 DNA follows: TGTGCCAGCACCTTGGACCCTCGAACAGATACGCAGTATTTT.

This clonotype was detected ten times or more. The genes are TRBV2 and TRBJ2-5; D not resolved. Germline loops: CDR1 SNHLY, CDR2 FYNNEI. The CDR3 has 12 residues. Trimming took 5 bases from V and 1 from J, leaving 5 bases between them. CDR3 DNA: TGTGCCAGCAGTCTTTCCCAAGAGACCCAGTACTTC. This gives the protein CASSLSQETQYF.

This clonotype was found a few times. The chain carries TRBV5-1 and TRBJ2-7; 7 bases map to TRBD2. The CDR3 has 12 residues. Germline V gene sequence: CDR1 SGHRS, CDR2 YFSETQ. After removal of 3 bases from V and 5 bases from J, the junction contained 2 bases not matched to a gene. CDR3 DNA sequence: TGCGCCAGCAGCTCGGGGAGGGACGAGCAGTACTTC. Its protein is CASSSGRDEQYF.

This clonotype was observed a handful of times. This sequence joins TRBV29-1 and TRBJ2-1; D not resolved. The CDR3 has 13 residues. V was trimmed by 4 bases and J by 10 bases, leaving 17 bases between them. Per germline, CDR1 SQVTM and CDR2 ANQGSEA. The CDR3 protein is CSVGIEAFSEQFF. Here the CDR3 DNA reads TGCAGCGTTGGCATCGAAGCTTTCTCCGAGCAGTTCTTC.

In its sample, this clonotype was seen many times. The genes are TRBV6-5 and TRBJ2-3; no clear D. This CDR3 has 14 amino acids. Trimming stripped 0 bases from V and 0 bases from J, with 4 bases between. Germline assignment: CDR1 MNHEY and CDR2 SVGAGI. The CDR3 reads CASSYSGSTDTQYF. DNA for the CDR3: TGTGCCAGCAGTTACTCGGGCAGCACAGATACGCAGTATTTT.

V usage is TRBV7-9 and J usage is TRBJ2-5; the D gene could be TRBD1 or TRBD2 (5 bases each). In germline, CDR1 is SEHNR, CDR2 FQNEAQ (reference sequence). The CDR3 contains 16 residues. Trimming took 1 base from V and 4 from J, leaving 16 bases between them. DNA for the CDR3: TGTGCCAGCAGCTTAGGGGGTAGCGCCCAGGGAGAGACCCAGTACTTC. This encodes CASSLGGSAQGETQYF.

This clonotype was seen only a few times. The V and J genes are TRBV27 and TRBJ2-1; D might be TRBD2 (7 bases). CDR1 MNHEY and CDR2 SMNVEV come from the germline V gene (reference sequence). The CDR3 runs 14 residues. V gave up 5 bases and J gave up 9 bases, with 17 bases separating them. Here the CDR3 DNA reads TGTGCCAGCAGTACCCCGGGGGGCTTAACTGAGCAGTTCTTC. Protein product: CASSTPGGLTEQFF.

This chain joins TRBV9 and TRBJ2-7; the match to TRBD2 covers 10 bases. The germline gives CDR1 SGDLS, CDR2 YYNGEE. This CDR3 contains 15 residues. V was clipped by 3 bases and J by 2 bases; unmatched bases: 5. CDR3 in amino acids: CASSERGGFPYEQYF. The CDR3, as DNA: TGTGCCAGCAGCGAGCGGGGGGGCTTTCCCTACGAGCAGTACTTC.

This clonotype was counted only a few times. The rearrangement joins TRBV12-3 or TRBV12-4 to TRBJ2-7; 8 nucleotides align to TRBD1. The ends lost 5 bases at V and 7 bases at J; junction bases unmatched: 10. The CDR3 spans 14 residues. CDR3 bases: TGTGCCAGCAGTCCTACAGGGGGGACCTGGGAGCAGTACTTC. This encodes CASSPTGGTWEQYF.

The CDR3 DNA reads TGCGCCAGCAGCTTACTACAGGGAAACGAGCAGTACTTC. It specifies CASSLLQGNEQYF. J is TRBJ2-7 and V is TRBV5-1; perhaps TRBD1 as D (6 bases). The germline V gene has CDR1 SGHRS and CDR2 YFSETQ. The CDR3 is 13 amino acids. V was pared by 2 bases and J by 5 bases, with 11 bases between.

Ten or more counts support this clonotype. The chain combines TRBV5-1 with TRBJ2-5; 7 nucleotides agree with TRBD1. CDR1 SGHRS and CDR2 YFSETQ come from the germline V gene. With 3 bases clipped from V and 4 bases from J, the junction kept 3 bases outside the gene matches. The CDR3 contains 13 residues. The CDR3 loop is CASSSQGTETQYF. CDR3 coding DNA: TGCGCCAGCAGCTCACAGGGGACAGAGACCCAGTACTTC.

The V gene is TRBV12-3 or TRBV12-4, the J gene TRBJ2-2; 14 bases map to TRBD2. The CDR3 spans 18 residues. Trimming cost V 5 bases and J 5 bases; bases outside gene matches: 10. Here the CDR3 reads CASSEFGTSGSMTGELFF. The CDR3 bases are TGTGCCAGCAGTGAATTTGGGACTAGCGGGAGTATGACCGGGGAGCTGTTTTTT.